The entry below describes one T cell receptor beta chain. Its antigen is undetermined. The method, 5' RACE with UMI labels, was used to prepare the TRB cDNA libraries. TCRdb re-called the 5' RACE reads; one entry per CDR3 protein, DNA not given. The sample's table shows 45,000 to 60,000 distinct CDR3 sequences. The data stem from a study of CXCR3-negative and CXCR3-positive naive CD8 T cells. Overall study: Overall TRB read output was some 140 million, and each library contained about 1.5 +/- 0.3 million reads.

This CDR3 has 15 residues. Germline CDR1 is MNHEY and CDR2 is SVGAGI. Whole-study results and caveats: Within a donor, both naive subsets shared TRBV-TRBJ usage, unlike memory cells.

The sequenced material came from memory CD8+ T cells from blood. The receptor comes from a human donor in good health. Some clones in this sample may be carry-over from other donors' samples. This rearrangement joins TRBV6-5 to TRBJ2-3. The CDR3 reads CASGLWASSTDTQYF.